The rows below give T cell receptor beta chains drawn from one sample of a study of IL-17A CD8 T cells in psoriatic arthritis synovium. The protocol was immunoSEQ multiplex PCR, while the TCRdb copy is restricted to in-frame clones and leaves out a portion. Among about 2,300 clones listed, 72% were seen once. The specimen sequenced was memory CD8+ T cells from synovial fluid. The receptor set was obtained from a human donor with psoriatic arthritis. Each CDR3 is given with its conserved first and last residue. The D gene is left open where the match is weak. Not every row has a clone size; where given, it reads once, few, many or a size class.

>TRBD2|few|TRBV5-6|TRBJ2-3
TGTGCCAGCAGCAAGACTAGCGGGGTACGGGATACGCAGTATTTT
CASSKTSGVRDTQYF
>.|few|TRBV5-4|TRBJ2-1
TGTGCCAGCAGCTTGGAGGGTAGCAACAATGAGCAGTTCTTC
CASSLEGSNNEQFF
>TRBD2|.|TRBV15|TRBJ2-2
TGTGCCACCAGCACCGAGGACTCGCGGGGGGGGCACGGGGAGCTGTTTTTT
CATSTEDSRGGHGELFF
>.|few|TRBV6-1|TRBJ1-5
TGTGCCAGCAGTGAAAACGCAGAGGGGACCCAGCCCCAGCATTTT
CASSENAEGTQPQHF
>TRBD1|.|TRBV5-4|TRBJ2-7
TGTGCCAGCAGCCGGCGGGGACAGGGGGTCTACGAGCAGTACTTC
CASSRRGQGVYEQYF
>.|.|TRBV5-1|TRBJ1-2
TGCGCCAGCAGCTTGGGGAACTTAGGCTACACCTTC
CASSLGNLGYTF
>.|.|TRBV15|TRBJ1-5
TGTGCCACCAGCGAATACCTACCAACCGGGGCTAGCAATCAGCCCCAGCATTTT
CATSEYLPTGASNQPQHF
>.|few|TRBV27|TRBJ1-6
TGTGCCAGCAAACAGGCGCTTATAAATTCACCCCTCCACTTT
CASKQALINSPLHF
>.|.|TRBV6-6|TRBJ2-3
TGTGCCAGCAGTCTAACTAGCACAGATACGCAGTATTTT
CASSLTSTDTQYF
>.|.|TRBV7-9|TRBJ2-7
TGTGCCAGCAGCTCCCAAAACGGCCCTCACCCCTACGAGCAGTACTTC
CASSSQNGPHPYEQYF
>.|few|TRBV2|TRBJ1-5
TGTGCCAGCAGGCTGAACAAGGGGATGCAGCAGCCCCAGCATTTT
CASRLNKGMQQPQHF
>.|.|TRBV4-1|TRBJ2-7
TGCGCCAGCAGCCAAACTTCTGGGGATGACGAGCAGTACTTC
CASSQTSGDDEQYF